This record looks at one T cell receptor (beta chain) sequence and its context. The germline CDR1 and CDR2 sequences are MNHNS and SASEGT. The CDR3 is 13 amino acids. J was trimmed by 4 bases and V by 6 bases; bases with no gene match: 6. Naive CD8 cells lacked CD45RO and underwent positive selection for CCR7, leaving out terminally differentiated effector memory CD45RA+ cells. The repertoire was sequenced with immunoSEQ multiplex PCR; TCRdb's copy has only in-frame clones and lacks some. The profile shows millions of clones, approximately 94% of them singletons. The data were obtained in a study of shared clonotypes between healthy human individuals.

The chain employs TRBV6-1 and TRBJ2-7, with 7 positions matching TRBD2. This TCR was sampled from a young man in good health. The sample consisted of naive CD8+ T cells sorted from blood. In nucleotides, the CDR3 is TGTGCCAGCAGGGCTAGCGGAAAATACGAGCAGTACTTC. Translating gives CASRASGKYEQYF.